A single sample is the source of the 20 T cell receptor beta chains below, sequenced in a study of OX40 agonist ivuxolimab in advanced cancers. Libraries were prepared by immunoSEQ multiplex PCR; TCRdb keeps only in-frame clonotypes and omits some of them. The sample has about 83,000 clones; roughly four fifths are singletons. Sequencing used CD4+ or CD8+ T cells sorted from blood, obtained in a trial of the OX40 agonist ivuxolimab. The receptors stem from an adult with an advanced solid tumor such as melanoma, head and neck, liver or kidney cancer.

The chain recombines TRBV10-3 with TRBJ2-5; TRBD2 aligns across 9 bases. The CDR3 has 15 amino acids. Per the germline V gene, CDR1 is ENHRY and CDR2 is SYGVKD. J lost 2 bases, V lost 8 bases, and 9 bases had no gene match. This CDR3 is CAIRGSGGAQETQYF. As DNA, the CDR3 is TGTGCCATCCGGGGTAGCGGGGGAGCTCAAGAGACCCAGTACTTC.

This chain connects TRBV14 to TRBJ1-1; D is unresolved. Trimming pared 0 bases from V and 1 base from J, leaving 9 bases between. CDR1 and CDR2 (germline): SGHDN, FVKESK. The CDR3 is made up of 15 amino acids. The CDR3 coding sequence is TGTGCCAGCAGCCAAGAAAGGATTGCGAACACTGAAGCTTTCTTT. Translating gives CASSQERIANTEAFF.

The V gene is TRBV9, the J gene TRBJ2-2; 11 bases map to TRBD2. The J segment lost 1 base and the V segment lost 4 bases, leaving 3 bases of the junction unmatched. The germline V gene has CDR1 SGDLS and CDR2 YYNGEE. This CDR3 is 16 amino acids long. Here the CDR3 DNA reads TGTGCCAGCAGCCCAGGACTAGCGGGGAACACCGGGGAGCTGTTTTTT. It is translated as CASSPGLAGNTGELFF.

This clone was found once. The CDR3 region is CASSSGLAGVDEQYF. The CDR3, as DNA: TGTGCCAGCAGCTCCGGACTAGCGGGGGTGGACGAGCAGTACTTC. This sequence joins TRBV7-9 and TRBJ2-7; 13 bases are shared with TRBD2. The germline CDR1 and CDR2 sequences are SEHNR and FQNEAQ (reference sequence). The junction had 5 bases not matched to a gene; V was cut back by 4 bases and J by 5 bases. The CDR3 is 15 residues long.

The chain is built from TRBV6-1 and TRBJ2-1; 10 nucleotides align to TRBD1. Trimming cost V 3 bases and J 4 bases; bases outside gene matches: 6. CDR1 and CDR2 from the germline V gene are MNHNS and SASEGT. This CDR3 comprises 16 residues. CDR3 sequence: CASSDRGQGRYNEQFF. DNA of the CDR3: TGTGCCAGCAGTGATAGGGGACAGGGGCGTTACAATGAGCAGTTCTTC.

This clone was seen more than once but under ten times. In DNA form, the CDR3 reads TGTGCCAGCAGTGAATTCCCGATTGGGGGCTACGAGCAGTACTTC. This gives the protein CASSEFPIGGYEQYF. The chain recombines TRBV25-1 with TRBJ2-7, with D possibly called TRBD1 or TRBD2 (5 bases each). V was clipped by 1 base and J by 3 bases, with 13 bases between them. This CDR3 has 15 residues. Per the germline V gene, CDR1 is MGHDK and CDR2 is SYGVNS.

The genes are TRBV15 and TRBJ2-4; D is uncertain. The CDR3 has 18 residues. The V gene lost 0 bases and the J gene lost 1 base, with 16 bases spanning the gap. Germline CDR1 LNHNV, CDR2 YYDKDF (reference sequence). This CDR3 reads CATSREVVWELAKNIQYF. CDR3 nucleotide sequence: TGTGCCACCAGCAGAGAGGTGGTCTGGGAACTGGCCAAAAACATTCAGTACTTC.

J is TRBJ1-2 and V is TRBV28, with D tentatively TRBD1 (5 bases). Germline-derived CDR1 and CDR2 are MDHEN and SYDVKM. V lost 5 bases and J lost 4, with 14 bases in between. This CDR3 region has 14 residues. The CDR3 DNA sequence: TGTGCCAGCAGTCCCCCAGGGTTGGGCTATGGCTACACCTTC. Translating it yields CASSPPGLGYGYTF.

V and J are TRBV6-6 and TRBJ2-2; D possibly matches TRBD1 or TRBD2 (5 bases each). This CDR3 region has 15 residues. Germline assignment: CDR1 MNHNY and CDR2 SVGAGI (reference sequence). V lost 2 bases and J 7 bases, leaving 14 bases between the germline ends. DNA of the CDR3: TGTGCCAGCAGTTACCTAGTTGGGGGTAGCGGGGAGCTGTTTTTT. This translates into CASSYLVGGSGELFF.

V is TRBV19 and J is TRBJ2-6, with D perhaps matching TRBD1 (5 bases). Germline V gene data show CDR1 as LNHDA and CDR2 as SQIVND (reference sequence). The CDR3 has 22 residues. V gave up 1 base and J gave up 0 bases, with 25 bases separating them. Here the CDR3 reads CASSIGPHQGSLSLSGANVLTF. In nucleotides, the CDR3 is TGTGCCAGTAGTATAGGTCCCCATCAGGGTTCCCTCTCTCTCTCTGGGGCCAACGTCCTGACTTTC.

V is TRBV6-1 and J is TRBJ2-5; D remains unclear. The germline V gene has CDR1 MNHNS and CDR2 SASEGT. The CDR3 extends over 13 amino acids. V lost 5 bases and J 5 bases, leaving 12 bases between the germline ends. CDR3 DNA: TGTGCCAGCAGTAGGGAACATTGGGAGACCCAGTACTTC. Translating it yields CASSREHWETQYF.

This clone showed up just a few times. The rearrangement links TRBV6-5 to TRBJ1-2; weak D call: TRBD1 (5 bases). Trimming shortened V by 0 bases and J by 7 bases, and 18 bases separated the two germline ends. The CDR3 loop spans 16 amino acids. Germline loops: CDR1 MNHEY, CDR2 SVGAGI. DNA for the CDR3: TGTGCCAGCAGTTACTCGAACGGAGGTACCGGGGGTGGCTACACCTTC. Translation gives CASSYSNGGTGGGYTF.

This rearrangement joins TRBV7-2 to TRBJ2-5; 8 bases agree with TRBD2. CDR1 and CDR2 (germline): SGHTA, FQGNSA. This CDR3 has 14 residues. The junction had 5 bases not matched to a gene; V was cut back by 3 bases and J by 5 bases. Here the CDR3 reads CASSFGGAGETQYF. CDR3 coding DNA: TGTGCCAGCAGCTTCGGGGGGGCCGGGGAGACCCAGTACTTC.

The rearrangement uses TRBV4-1 and TRBJ2-2; D possibly corresponds to TRBD1 (6 bases). Looked up from germline, CDR1 is MGHRA and CDR2 is YSYEKL. The germline V and J ends were trimmed by 0 bases and 2 bases, with 19 bases remaining between them. The CDR3 contains 19 residues. CDR3 DNA sequence: TGCGCCAGCAGCCAAGAAGTGAGGGGGTCTGGGGTTAACACCGGGGAGCTGTTTTTT. Its protein product is CASSQEVRGSGVNTGELFF.

The chain recombines TRBV11-2 with TRBJ2-1, with D maybe TRBD1 (5 bases). Trimming stripped 6 bases from V and 1 base from J, with 13 bases between. The germline gives CDR1 SGHAT, CDR2 FQNNGV. CDR3 length: 15 residues. The CDR3 region is CASSSGFGSYNEQFF. The CDR3 bases are TGTGCCAGCAGTTCAGGGTTCGGATCCTACAATGAGCAGTTCTTC.

DNA of the CDR3: TGTGCCACCAGACCGGGACTAGACTATGGGGCCGGGGAGCTGTTTTTT. Protein product: CATRPGLDYGAGELFF. The gene calls are TRBV15 and TRBJ2-2, with 8 bases lining up with TRBD2. CDR3 length: 16 residues. In germline, CDR1 is LNHNV, CDR2 YYDKDF (reference sequence). The V gene end was trimmed by 6 bases and the J gene end by 6 bases; junction bases not matched to a gene: 12.

The gene calls are TRBV6-4 and TRBJ2-2; D is undetermined. There are 13 residues in the CDR3. The V gene's germline CDR1 is MRHNA and CDR2 SNTAGT. V dropped 2 bases and J dropped 6 bases, with 7 bases sitting between them. The CDR3 DNA is TGTGCCAGCAGTGACAGGTTGTCCGGGGAGCTGTTTTTT. This codes for CASSDRLSGELFF.

This clone was recorded a few times. This chain uses TRBV16 with TRBJ1-5, with D uncertain. Germline assignment: CDR1 KGHSY and CDR2 FQNENV. This CDR3 has 17 residues. The ends were cut back, 0 bases at V and 2 bases at J, with 14 bases in the middle. The DNA for the CDR3 is TGTGCCAGCAGCCAATCCGTCGGGAGGGCAGGCAATCAGCCCCAGCATTTT. As protein: CASSQSVGRAGNQPQHF. Full variable domain (remainder filled in from reference TRBV16 and TRBJ1-5): GEEVAQTPKHLVRGEGQKAKLYCAPIKGHSYVFWYQQVLKNEFKFLISFQNENVFDETGMPKERFSAKCLPNSPCSLEIQATKLEDSAVYFCASSQSVGRAGNQPQHFGDGTRLSIL.

This clone was seen a single time. This rearrangement joins TRBV6-5 to TRBJ1-2; 8 bases map to TRBD1. The V segment lost 6 bases and the J segment 4 bases; nucleotides outside the gene matches: 7. The CDR3 runs to 14 residues. Germline V CDR1 and CDR2: MNHEY, SVGAGI. The CDR3 protein is CASSRTGWIYGYTF. For the CDR3, the DNA is TGTGCCAGCAGCAGGACAGGGTGGATCTATGGCTACACCTTC.

CDR3 nucleotide sequence: TGTGCCAGCAGTGGGAATGCAGAGACCCAGTACTTC. Translation gives CASSGNAETQYF. V gene TRBV28 combines with J gene TRBJ2-5; D gene uncertain. Germline loops: CDR1 MDHEN, CDR2 SYDVKM. Deletions cut 5 bases from V and 4 bases from J, with 8 bases between. This CDR3 region has 12 residues.